This is a list of T cell receptor beta chains from one sample in a study of CD8+ T cells in alopecia areata. Profiling relied on immunoSEQ multiplex PCR, and the TCRdb table lists in-frame clones only, not all of them. The profile covers about 13,000 clones, with roughly two thirds appearing a single time and roughly 7% taken by the ten largest. Material: skin, obtained at week 4, from a patient treated with tofacitinib. These receptors originate from a human donor with alopecia areata. Both conserved end residues are part of each CDR3.

V: TRBV13
J: TRBJ2-7
CDR3: CASSRKGMEQYF

V: TRBV19
J: TRBJ1-1
CDR3: CASSIPSHGSTEAFF

V: TRBV23-1
J: TRBJ2-3
CDR3: CASSFTGSGFDTQYF

V: TRBV30
J: TRBJ2-5
CDR3: CAWKPETRALSLAQYF

V: TRBV7-2
J: TRBJ2-2
CDR3: CASSVLFGTGELFF

V: TRBV7-9
J: TRBJ2-3
CDR3: CASADRADTQYF

V: TRBV6-5
J: TRBJ2-5
CDR3: CASRGAGGGQETQYF

V: TRBV7-9
J: TRBJ2-1
CDR3: CASSFDYREQFF

V: TRBV7-9
J: TRBJ1-3
CDR3: CAVSQGTSGNTIYF

V: TRBV5-4
J: TRBJ2-2
CDR3: CASSLRQPTGELFF

V: TRBV2
J: TRBJ2-2
CDR3: CASSLPTSGGRLGELFF

V: TRBV5-4
J: TRBJ1-5
CDR3: CASSPGTGQPQHF

V: TRBV29-1
J: TRBJ2-1
CDR3: CSVVSRVANNEQFF

V: TRBV5-1
J: TRBJ2-3
CDR3: CASSSGTGSNTDTQYF

V: TRBV2
J: TRBJ1-6
CDR3: CASKGQFYNSPLHF

V: TRBV11-2
J: TRBJ2-1
CDR3: CASSPGAGEQFF

V: TRBV6-6
J: TRBJ1-6
CDR3: CASSRTDYNSPLHF

V: TRBV6-6
J: TRBJ1-1
CDR3: CASTPRSAEAFF

V: TRBV30
J: TRBJ1-1
CDR3: CAWSPRPGRFKQRVPEAFF

V: TRBV27
J: TRBJ2-3
CDR3: CASSLDRGEDTQYF

V: TRBV6-5
J: TRBJ1-1
CDR3: CASSQIPGGWTEAFF

V: TRBV7-8
J: TRBJ2-5
CDR3: CASRASWAGETQYF

V: TRBV18
J: TRBJ1-6
CDR3: CASSPQGYNSPLHF

V: TRBV6-6
J: TRBJ1-2
CDR3: CASSGPATYGYTF

V: TRBV4-3
J: TRBJ2-7
CDR3: CASSQRFGTGGGQYF

V: TRBV5-1
J: TRBJ1-1
CDR3: CASSLWAANTEAFF

V: TRBV7-9
J: TRBJ1-3
CDR3: CASSPTSGNTIYF

V: TRBV4-1
J: TRBJ2-7
CDR3: CASKVGSSSSEQYF

V: TRBV7-8
J: TRBJ2-1
CDR3: CASSLSGGPYNEQFF

V: TRBV4-3
J: TRBJ1-5
CDR3: CASSQEWNWGNQPQHF

V: TRBV5-8
J: TRBJ2-1
CDR3: CASSFRVYNEQFF

V: TRBV27
J: TRBJ1-1
CDR3: CASARGTGGRGTEAFF

V: TRBV6-6
J: TRBJ1-1
CDR3: CASSWSQKTEAFF

V: TRBV7-2
J: TRBJ2-5
CDR3: CASSLPGDRGTQYF

V: TRBV7-2
J: TRBJ2-1
CDR3: CASSLLAGGLGNEQFF

V: TRBV5-1
J: TRBJ2-5
CDR3: CASSLGRGGLETQYF

V: TRBV5-1
J: TRBJ2-7
CDR3: CASSFPGASSYEQYF

V: TRBV6-5
J: TRBJ1-1
CDR3: CATSGRRTLNTEAFF

V: TRBV4-2
J: TRBJ2-6
CDR3: CASRHPSGANVLTF

V: TRBV10-3
J: TRBJ1-5
CDR3: CAISPAKDQPQHF

V: TRBV5-1
J: TRBJ2-1
CDR3: CASSLGVAGDNEQFF

V: TRBV21-1
J: TRBJ2-5
CDR3: CASRTGQETQYF

V: TRBV5-1
J: TRBJ2-1
CDR3: CASSLDSSSFNEQFF

V: TRBV4-1
J: TRBJ2-5
CDR3: CASSQERGWGTQYF

V: TRBV6-5
J: TRBJ1-4
CDR3: CASSYGGEKLFF

V: TRBV13
J: TRBJ1-1
CDR3: CASSLGAANTEAFF

V: TRBV4-3
J: TRBJ2-7
CDR3: CASSHSGTGEIYEQYF

V: TRBV18
J: TRBJ1-1
CDR3: CASSPVTGDTEAFF

V: TRBV7-2
J: TRBJ1-2
CDR3: CASSLARTGEGYTF

V: TRBV4-2
J: TRBJ2-7
CDR3: CASSLGTGSFDEQYF

V: TRBV7-9
J: TRBJ1-1
CDR3: CASVPPEGPNNGAFF

V: TRBV5-6
J: TRBJ1-4
CDR3: CASSSFRGHNEKLFF

V: TRBV6-1
J: TRBJ2-3
CDR3: CASSEEARARTQYF

V: TRBV30
J: TRBJ1-2
CDR3: CAWRKDSYGYTF